Measured by frequency, the clone carrying this T cell receptor beta chain is large. The antigen is undetermined. The read finishes 3 residues shy of the CDR3 end, and the germline J gene is used to complete it. TCR beta CDR3 amplified by multiplex PCR from about 1200 ng genomic DNA. Generated by immunoSEQ multiplex PCR, the TCRdb table keeps only in-frame clones and is missing some. The sample holds more than 20,000 clones. HPV was found by MY09/MY11 PCR and dot-blot genotyping. This sample was included in a study of T cells in women clearing cervical HPV infection. The CDR3 spans 15 residues. The germline V gene encodes CDR1 MDHEN and CDR2 SYDVKM. Trimming pared 4 bases from V and 4 bases from J, leaving 15 bases between. Findings of the study overall: Richness plus V gene abundances separated cases from controls with AUC about 0.8. Each sample's T-cell count was unknown, possibly confounding richness.

Sequenced sample: blood buffy coat. The gene calls are TRBV28 and TRBJ2-3, with D perhaps TRBD1 (6 bases). The receptor was derived from a woman between 18 and 69 years old with a cervical HPV16 infection that either progressed to CIN3+ or cleared (not recorded which). CDR3 DNA, as far as it was read: TGTGCCAGCAGTTACCACAGGGTGGGTCCAGATACG. Amino acid sequence: CASSYHRVGPDT. The entire CDR3 reads CASSYHRVGPDTQYF.